The 9 T cell receptor beta chains listed next were all sequenced from one sample in a study of CD4 T cells in relation to SARS-CoV-2 and coronaviruses. CD4+ T cells from unexposed donors were obtained before the COVID-19 pandemic (2011-2018). CD4+ T cells were isolated from the cells after about ten days of culture. Their recognized antigens are unknown. Sequenced by immunoSEQ multiplex PCR; TCRdb stores in-frame clones only, minus some. The sample consists of 20,000 to 25,000 clones, around four fifths of them appearing once. Source material: CD4+ T cells from PBMCs, cultured in vitro. The receptor set was obtained from a human donor in good health.

This sequence joins TRBV6-6 and TRBJ2-1, with TRBD2 matching 8 bases. Germline assignment: CDR1 MNHNY and CDR2 SVGAGI (reference sequence). The CDR3 has 16 residues. V shed 6 bases, J shed 4 bases, and the junction held 11 bases outside the gene matches. In DNA form, the CDR3 reads TGTGCCAGCAGGACAACGGGACTAGTCAATTACAATGAGCAGTTCTTC. Encoded protein: CASRTTGLVNYNEQFF.

Only a few counts were recorded for this clone. This sequence joins TRBV5-1 and TRBJ2-7; TRBD1 agrees at 9 bases. With 9 bases clipped from V and 6 bases from J, the junction kept 13 bases outside the gene matches. CDR1 SGHRS and CDR2 YFSETQ come from the germline V gene. The CDR3 runs to 14 residues. The CDR3 DNA is TGCGCCACTAGGAAAACGGGACAGGGCTCCGAGCAGTACTTC. Translation: CATRKTGQGSEQYF.

This clone is a singleton in its sample. This chain links TRBV5-6 with TRBJ1-1, with D perhaps TRBD1 (6 bases). Germline CDR1 SGHDT, CDR2 YYEEEE. The CDR3 length is 16 residues. The germline V and J ends were trimmed by 2 bases and 2 bases, with 16 bases remaining between them. The CDR3 here is CASSFLYKQGNTEAFF. The DNA for the CDR3 is TGTGCCAGCAGCTTCCTTTATAAACAGGGTAACACTGAAGCTTTCTTT.

The V gene is TRBV29-1, the J gene TRBJ1-1; tentatively, D is TRBD1 (5 bases). Germline V CDR1 and CDR2: SQVTM, ANQGSEA. V was clipped by 7 bases and J by 5 bases, with 17 bases between them. The CDR3 sequence is 13 residues long. The chain's CDR3 is CSGHIGGSTEAFF. The CDR3 DNA reads TGCAGCGGCCATATCGGGGGGAGTACTGAAGCTTTCTTT.

In this sample, this clone turned up a few times. CDR3 region: CAWRGSYGYTF. Written as DNA, the CDR3 is TGTGCCTGGAGGGGGTCCTATGGCTACACCTTC. V usage is TRBV30 and J usage is TRBJ1-2; D remains unclear. The CDR3 contains 11 residues. In germline, CDR1 is GTSNPN, CDR2 SVGIG (reference sequence). V was pared by 3 bases and J by 4 bases, with 6 bases between.

The V call is TRBV6-6, the J call TRBJ1-1, with D hard to call. Looked up from germline, CDR1 is MNHNY and CDR2 is SVGAGI (reference sequence). Trimming took 0 bases from V and 1 from J, leaving 6 bases between them. This CDR3 is 14 amino acids long. The CDR3: CASSYSFQNTEAFF. In DNA form, the CDR3 reads TGTGCCAGCAGTTACTCGTTTCAGAACACTGAAGCTTTCTTT.

This clone has just one count. The rearrangement uses TRBV7-9 and TRBJ1-4; D perhaps matches TRBD1 (6 bases). This CDR3 has 12 amino acids. The V gene lost 8 bases and the J gene lost 8 bases, with 12 bases spanning the gap. Germline CDR1 is SEHNR and CDR2 is FQNEAQ (reference sequence). The CDR3 DNA reads as TGTGCCAGCCGGGACACCTCAGAAAAACTGTTTTTT. Encoded protein: CASRDTSEKLFF.

The CDR3 region is CSASLGSNYGYTF. Written as DNA, the CDR3 is TGCAGTGCTAGTTTGGGGTCTAACTATGGCTACACCTTC. This chain connects TRBV20-1 to TRBJ1-2; no clear D. Deletions cut 3 bases from V and 0 bases from J, with 8 bases between. There are 13 residues in the CDR3. Germline V lookup: CDR1 DFQATT, CDR2 SNEGSKA (reference sequence).

The chain combines TRBV5-1 with TRBJ1-5, with D perhaps TRBD1 (5 bases). Trimming removed 4 bases from V and 6 bases from J, with 14 bases in between. This CDR3 contains 14 residues. CDR1 SGHRS and CDR2 YFSETQ come from the germline V gene. The CDR3 nucleotides read TGCGCCAGCAGCCTCAGGGATGTCGGTCAGCCCCAGCATTTT. Protein: CASSLRDVGQPQHF.